This entry concerns a single T cell receptor beta chain. Its antigen remains unidentified. Base quality data are lacking; no much larger clone is found one base away. This entry comes from a study of blood T cell repertoires in COVID-19 (TCRdb year 2020). Turning to the overall study: The collaborator samples originated in the United States, Italy and Spain and spanned the acute and convalescent phases of COVID-19. The samples were drawn from the first 160 participants of the ongoing ImmuneRACE study and from over a thousand subjects provided by 6 global collaborators. A de-identified subject ID, COVID-19 status, age in years and sex were almost always included in the sample metadata. The material from the prospective study consisted of cDNA or gDNA derived from T cells, B-cell-depleted T cells, or PBMCs. Where available, HLA class I and class II types were obtained from metadata supplied by the sample provider rather than from assay-based typing. Subjects who had been exposed to COVID-19, were actively infected with it, or had recovered from it provided the deeply sampled blood TCRbeta repertoires that made up the dataset. The repertoires were released in a freely available public database intended as a resource for research on the immune response to SARS-CoV-2. Results the study describes overall, beyond this receptor: How much clinical and demographic metadata was included differed by source and by participant, and the metadata was provided uncurated.

One collaborating source in Seattle enrolled patients during active infection and followed them longitudinally through the course of disease. Collaborating institutions collected whole blood in K2EDTA tubes following their own protocols. For TCRbeta analysis, collaborators shipped samples as frozen whole blood, isolated PBMCs, or DNA extracted from either of those sample types. The germline V gene supplies CDR1 SGHTA and CDR2 FQGNSA. The CDR3 runs 15 residues from the cysteine to the phenylalanine. Solely the CDR3 DNA is kept, with 45 bases framed from the first base. V is clipped by 5 bases and J by 2 bases, and the sequence between their germline boundaries is 15 bases long. TCRbeta CDR3 regions were amplified from genomic DNA using the immunoSEQ Assay, a bias-controlled multiplex PCR. The published analysis was carried out like this. Nucleated cell counts per sample were estimated from amplification of reference gene primers within the assay. To quantify the absolute abundance of each unique TCRbeta CDR3 rearrangement, sequence reads were collapsed and filtered. Productive Simpson clonality was computed per sample as the square root of Simpson's diversity index over productive rearrangements. TCRdb obtained this table from immuneACCESS and retained in-frame rearrangements with V and J assigned. These tables miss some clones; where compared with another copy, unresolved V genes account for less than half of the shortfall, and the remainder is unexplained. Clonal size and the V and J genes are those of that table, whereas D and trimming came from the DNA. This sample lists about 200,000 clones; around 81% were detected once. Approximately 0.9% of the sample goes to the ten largest clones.

Sequencing input: peripheral blood. Here the chain combines TRBV7-2 and TRBJ1-1; possibly the D gene is TRBD1, per 6 matching bases. The clonotype was recovered from a man aged 55 to 70 with COVID-19, enrolled during active disease. The CDR3 region reads CASSRRGPINTEAFF. The DNA sequence is TGTGCCAGCAGCCGCAGGGGCCCGATAAACACTGAAGCTTTCTTT. The variable domain in full, with residues beyond the CDR3 obtained from the reference TRBV7-2 and TRBJ1-1 genes, is GAGVSQSPSNKVTEKGKDVELRCDPISGHTALYWYRQSLGQGLEFLIYFQGNSAPDKSGLPSDRFSAERTGGSVSTLTIQRTQQEDSAVYLCASSRRGPINTEAFFGQGTRLTVV.